This T cell receptor (beta chain) was sequenced for a study of control samples from healthy donors and cancer patients. Trimming removed 3 bases from V and 4 bases from J; junction bases left unmatched: 16. Germline V gene data show CDR1 as DFQATT and CDR2 as SNEGSKA (reference sequence). This CDR3 has 17 residues. Method: immunoSEQ multiplex PCR; TCRdb's copy keeps in-frame clones and lacks some. The table has 90,000 or so clones, roughly nine tenths seen once; the top ten hold about 10%. Sequenced material: PBMCs. The TCR sequence derives from a woman in her fifties or sixties with colorectal cancer. The chain carries TRBV20-1 and TRBJ2-3, with 7 positions matching TRBD1. CDR3 region: CSASSPQSDRAPDTQYF. In DNA form, the CDR3 reads TGCAGTGCTAGTAGTCCACAATCCGACAGGGCCCCAGATACGCAGTATTTT.